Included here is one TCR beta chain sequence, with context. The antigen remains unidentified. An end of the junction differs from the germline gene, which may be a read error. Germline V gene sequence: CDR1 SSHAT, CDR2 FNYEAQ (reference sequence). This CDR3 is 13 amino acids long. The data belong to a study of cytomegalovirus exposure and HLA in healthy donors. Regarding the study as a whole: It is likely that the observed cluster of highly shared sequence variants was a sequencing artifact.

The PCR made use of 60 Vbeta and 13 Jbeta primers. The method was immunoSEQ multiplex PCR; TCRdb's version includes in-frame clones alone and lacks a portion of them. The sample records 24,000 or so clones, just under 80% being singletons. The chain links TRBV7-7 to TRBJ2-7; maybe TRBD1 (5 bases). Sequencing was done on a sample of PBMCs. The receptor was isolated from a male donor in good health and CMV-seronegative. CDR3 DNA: TGTGCTAGCAGCTTAGACAGCTCCTACGAGCAGTACTTC. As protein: CASSLDSSYEQYF.